This T cell receptor beta chain was sequenced during a study of blood T cell repertoires in COVID-19. As originally analysed: Counts of nucleated cells, estimated from reference gene primer amplification, were obtained. TCRdb's copy holds only in-frame clones and misses some; the assay was immunoSEQ multiplex PCR. V, J and clone size are taken as reported in that table, and D and trimming were inferred from the DNA itself. The top ten clones hold 11% of a sample with about 170,000 clones, 70% to 90% of them seen once. In its sample, this clone was seen once. This CDR3 is built from 14 residues. Germline assignment: CDR1 LNHNV and CDR2 YYDKDF (reference sequence). V dropped 5 bases and J dropped 2; count of bases not matched to a gene: 4.

The chain has TRBV15 and TRBJ2-7; the match to TRBD1 covers 9 bases. The sequencing input was peripheral blood. The clonotype was recovered from a woman aged 60-70 years with COVID-19, enrolled during active disease. Here the CDR3 reads CATSGDRAAYEQYF. CDR3 coding DNA: TGTGCCACCAGCGGGGACAGGGCAGCCTACGAGCAGTACTTC.